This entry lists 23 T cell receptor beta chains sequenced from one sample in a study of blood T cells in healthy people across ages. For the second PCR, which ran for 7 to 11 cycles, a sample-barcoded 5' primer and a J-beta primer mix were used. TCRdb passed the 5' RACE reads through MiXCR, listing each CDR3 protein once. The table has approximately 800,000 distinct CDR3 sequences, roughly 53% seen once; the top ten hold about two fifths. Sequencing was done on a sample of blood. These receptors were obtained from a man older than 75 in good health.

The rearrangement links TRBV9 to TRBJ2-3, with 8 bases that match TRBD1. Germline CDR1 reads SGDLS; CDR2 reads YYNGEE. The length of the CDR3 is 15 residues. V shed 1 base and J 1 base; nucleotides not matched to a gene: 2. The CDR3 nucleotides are TGTGCCAGCAGCGTATCGACAGGGGGCACAGATACGCAGTATTTT. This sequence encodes CASSVSTGGTDTQYF.

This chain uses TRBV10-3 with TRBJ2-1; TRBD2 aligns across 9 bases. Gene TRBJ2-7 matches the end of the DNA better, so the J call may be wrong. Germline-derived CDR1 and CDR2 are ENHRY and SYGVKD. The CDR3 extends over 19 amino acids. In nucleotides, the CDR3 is TGTGCCATCAGTGAGCGGTGGCTAGCGGGAAAGGGAGGCCGAGATGAGCAGTACTTC. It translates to CAISERWLAGKGGRDEQYF.

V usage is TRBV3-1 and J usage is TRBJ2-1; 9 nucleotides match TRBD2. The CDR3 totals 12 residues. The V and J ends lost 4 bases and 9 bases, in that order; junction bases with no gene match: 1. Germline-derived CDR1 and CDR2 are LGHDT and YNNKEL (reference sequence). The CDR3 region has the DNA TGTGCCAGCAGCCCGACTAGCGGTGAGCAGTTCTTC. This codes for CASSPTSGEQFF.

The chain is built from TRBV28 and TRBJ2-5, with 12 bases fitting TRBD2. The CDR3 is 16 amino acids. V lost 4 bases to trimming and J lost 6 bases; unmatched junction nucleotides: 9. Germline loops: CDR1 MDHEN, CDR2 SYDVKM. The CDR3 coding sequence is TGTGCCAGCAGTTCCGCCACTAGCGGGAGGCGTCAGACCCAGTACTTC. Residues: CASSSATSGRRQTQYF. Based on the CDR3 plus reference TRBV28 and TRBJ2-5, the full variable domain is DVKVTQSSRYLVKRTGEKVFLECVQDMDHENMFWYRQDPGLGLRLIYFSYDVKMKEKGDIPEGYSVSREKKERFSLILESASTNQTSMYLCASSSATSGRRQTQYFGPGTRLLVL.

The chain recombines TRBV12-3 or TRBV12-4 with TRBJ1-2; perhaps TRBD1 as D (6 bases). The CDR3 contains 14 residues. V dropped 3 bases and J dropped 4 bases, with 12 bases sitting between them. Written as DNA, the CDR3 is TGTGCCAGCAGTTTCCGGGCGGGGGCCTATGGCTACACCTTC. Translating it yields CASSFRAGAYGYTF.

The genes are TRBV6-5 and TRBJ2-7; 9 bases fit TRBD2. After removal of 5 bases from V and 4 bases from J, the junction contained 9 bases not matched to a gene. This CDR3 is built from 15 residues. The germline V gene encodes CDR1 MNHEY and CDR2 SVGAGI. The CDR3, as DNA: TGTGCCAGCAGTGTACTAGCGGGTGAGGGATACGAGCAGTACTTC. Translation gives CASSVLAGEGYEQYF.

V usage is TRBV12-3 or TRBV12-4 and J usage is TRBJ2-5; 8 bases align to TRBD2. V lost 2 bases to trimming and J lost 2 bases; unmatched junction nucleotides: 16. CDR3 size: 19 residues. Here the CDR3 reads CASSLTRIRAREVQETQYF. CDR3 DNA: TGTGCCAGCAGTTTAACTAGAATTAGGGCGCGGGAGGTTCAAGAGACCCAGTACTTC.

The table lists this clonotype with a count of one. The chain's CDR3 is CASSYSGVAGLSNRYAYF. Written as DNA, the CDR3 is TGTGCCAGCAGTTACTCGGGGGTAGCGGGATTATCGAACAGATACGCGTATTTT. The chain combines TRBV6-5 with TRBJ2-3, with TRBD2 identical over 8 bases. CDR1 and CDR2 (germline): MNHEY, SVGAGI. The CDR3 extends over 18 amino acids. Trimming cost V 0 bases and J 14 bases; bases outside gene matches: 22.

The chain's CDR3 is CASSQSGEPETQYF. DNA for the CDR3: TGCGCCAGCAGCCAGTCCGGGGAACCAGAGACCCAGTACTTC. The chain couples TRBV5-1 to TRBJ2-5; weak D call: TRBD2 (5 bases). Trimming shortened V by 4 bases and J by 4 bases, and 14 bases separated the two germline ends. Per the germline V gene, CDR1 is SGHRS and CDR2 is YFSETQ. The CDR3 runs to 14 residues.

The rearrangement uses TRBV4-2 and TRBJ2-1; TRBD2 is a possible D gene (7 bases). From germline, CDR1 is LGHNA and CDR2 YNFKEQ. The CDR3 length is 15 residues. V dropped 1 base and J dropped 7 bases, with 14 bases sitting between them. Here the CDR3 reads CASSQVGGANNEQFF. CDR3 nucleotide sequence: TGTGCCAGCAGCCAAGTAGGGGGGGCGAATAATGAGCAGTTCTTC.

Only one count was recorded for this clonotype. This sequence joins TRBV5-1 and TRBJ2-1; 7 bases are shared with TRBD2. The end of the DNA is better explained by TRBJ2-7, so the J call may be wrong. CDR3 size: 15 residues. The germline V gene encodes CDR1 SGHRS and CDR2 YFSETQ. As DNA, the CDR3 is TGCGCCAGCAGCTTCGATCTAGCGGTTTACAATGAGCAGTACTTC. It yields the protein CASSFDLAVYNEQYF.

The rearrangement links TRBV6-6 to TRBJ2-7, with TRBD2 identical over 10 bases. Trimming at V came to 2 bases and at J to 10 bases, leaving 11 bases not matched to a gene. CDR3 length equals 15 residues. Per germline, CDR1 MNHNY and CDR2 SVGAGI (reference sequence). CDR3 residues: CASSYRLAGEAAQYF. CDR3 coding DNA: TGTGCCAGCAGTTACCGACTAGCGGGTGAGGCGGCCCAGTACTTC.

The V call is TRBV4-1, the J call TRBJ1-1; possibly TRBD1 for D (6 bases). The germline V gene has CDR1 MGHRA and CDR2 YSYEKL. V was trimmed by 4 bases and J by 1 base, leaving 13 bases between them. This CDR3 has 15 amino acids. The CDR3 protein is CASSPSGGGNTEAFF. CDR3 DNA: TGCGCCAGCAGCCCTTCGGGAGGGGGGAACACTGAAGCTTTCTTT.

The CDR3 spells CASSVGPGQGRAGGETQYF. The CDR3, as DNA: TGTGCCAGCAGCGTAGGTCCGGGACAGGGAAGAGCGGGAGGCGAGACCCAGTACTTC. The chain joins TRBV9 to TRBJ2-5; D could derive from TRBD1 or TRBD2 (9 bases each). Germline lookup yields CDR1 SGDLS and CDR2 YYNGEE. V gave up 0 bases and J gave up 5 bases, with 26 bases separating them. The CDR3 length is 19 residues.

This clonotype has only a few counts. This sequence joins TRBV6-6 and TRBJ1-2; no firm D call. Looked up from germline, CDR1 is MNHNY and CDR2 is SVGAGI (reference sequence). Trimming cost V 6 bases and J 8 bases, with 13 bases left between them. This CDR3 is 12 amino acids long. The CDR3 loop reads CASRSVAGGYTF. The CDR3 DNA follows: TGTGCCAGCAGATCCGTAGCAGGAGGCTACACCTTC.

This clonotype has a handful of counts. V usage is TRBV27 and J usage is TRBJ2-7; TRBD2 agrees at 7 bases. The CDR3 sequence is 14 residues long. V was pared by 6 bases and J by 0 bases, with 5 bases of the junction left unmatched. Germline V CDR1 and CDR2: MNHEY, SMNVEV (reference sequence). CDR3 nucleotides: TGTGCCAGCAGGGGAGCGGGGAGCTCCTACGAGCAGTACTTC. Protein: CASRGAGSSYEQYF.

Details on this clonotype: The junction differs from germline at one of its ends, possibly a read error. The CDR3 DNA reads as TGTGCCGGCAGTGGGACAACAGGGGGCCCCTCTAATTCACCCCTCCACTTT. Protein product: CAGSGTTGGPSNSPLHF. V is TRBV27 and J is TRBJ1-6, with 9 bases fitting TRBD1. Germline V gene sequence: CDR1 MNHEY, CDR2 SMNVEV (reference sequence). The CDR3 totals 17 residues.

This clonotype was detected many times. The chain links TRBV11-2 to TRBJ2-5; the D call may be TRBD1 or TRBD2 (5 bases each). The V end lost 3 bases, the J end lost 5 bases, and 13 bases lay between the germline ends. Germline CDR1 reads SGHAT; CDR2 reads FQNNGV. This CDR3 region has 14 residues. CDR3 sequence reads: CASSFRDPGETQYF. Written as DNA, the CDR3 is TGTGCCAGCAGCTTTCGGGACCCCGGGGAGACCCAGTACTTC.

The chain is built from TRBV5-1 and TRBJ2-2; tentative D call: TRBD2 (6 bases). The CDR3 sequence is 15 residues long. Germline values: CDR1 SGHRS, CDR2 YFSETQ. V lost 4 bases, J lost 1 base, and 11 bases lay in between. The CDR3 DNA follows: TGCGCCAGCAGCCCGACTAGTCTGAACACCGGGGAGCTGTTTTTT. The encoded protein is CASSPTSLNTGELFF.

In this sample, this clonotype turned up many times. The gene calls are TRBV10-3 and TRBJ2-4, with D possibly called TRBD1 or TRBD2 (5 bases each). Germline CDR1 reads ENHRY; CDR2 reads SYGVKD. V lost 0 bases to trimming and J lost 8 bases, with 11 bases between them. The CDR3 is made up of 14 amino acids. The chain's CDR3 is CAISESLGVDIQYF. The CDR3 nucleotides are TGTGCCATCAGTGAGTCTCTGGGGGTCGACATTCAGTACTTC.

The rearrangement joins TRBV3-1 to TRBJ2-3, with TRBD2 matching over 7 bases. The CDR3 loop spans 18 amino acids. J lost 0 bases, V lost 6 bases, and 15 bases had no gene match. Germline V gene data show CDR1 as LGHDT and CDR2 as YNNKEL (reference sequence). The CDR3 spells CASSQKGLLVASTDTQYF. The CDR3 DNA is TGTGCCAGCAGTCAAAAGGGACTACTAGTCGCCAGCACAGATACGCAGTATTTT.

CDR3 in amino acids: CSVEEGDGYAYF. The CDR3 nucleotides read TGCAGCGTTGAGGAAGGGGATGGATACGCGTATTTT. This rearrangement joins TRBV29-1 to TRBJ2-3, with a tentative D call TRBD1 (5 bases). Per the germline V gene, CDR1 is SQVTM and CDR2 is ANQGSEA. The CDR3 is 12 residues long. V was pared by 3 bases and J by 14 bases, with 18 bases between.

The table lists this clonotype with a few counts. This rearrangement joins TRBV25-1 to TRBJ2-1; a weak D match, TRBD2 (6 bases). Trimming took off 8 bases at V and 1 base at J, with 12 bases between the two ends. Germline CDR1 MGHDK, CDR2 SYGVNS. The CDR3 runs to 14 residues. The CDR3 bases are TGTGCCAGCTCTTCTAGCGTTTCCTACAATGAGCAGTTCTTC. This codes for CASSSSVSYNEQFF.